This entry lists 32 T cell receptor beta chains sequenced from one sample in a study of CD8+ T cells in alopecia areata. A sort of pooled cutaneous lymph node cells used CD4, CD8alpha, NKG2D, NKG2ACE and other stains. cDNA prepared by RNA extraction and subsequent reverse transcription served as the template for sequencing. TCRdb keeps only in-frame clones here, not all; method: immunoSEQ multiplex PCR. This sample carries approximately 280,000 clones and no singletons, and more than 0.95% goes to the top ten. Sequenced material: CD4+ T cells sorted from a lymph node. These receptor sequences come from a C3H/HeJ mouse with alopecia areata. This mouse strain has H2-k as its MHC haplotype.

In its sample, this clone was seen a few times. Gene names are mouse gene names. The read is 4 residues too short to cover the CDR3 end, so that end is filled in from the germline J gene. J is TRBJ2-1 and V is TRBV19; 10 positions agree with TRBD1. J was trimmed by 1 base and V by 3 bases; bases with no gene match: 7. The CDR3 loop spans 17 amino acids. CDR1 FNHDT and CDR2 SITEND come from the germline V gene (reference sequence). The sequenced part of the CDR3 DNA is TGTGCCAGCAGTAGCCGGGACAGGGGAGGGAACTATGCT. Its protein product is CASSSRDRGGNYA. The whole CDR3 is CASSSRDRGGNYAEQFF. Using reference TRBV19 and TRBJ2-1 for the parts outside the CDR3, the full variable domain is GGIITQTPKFLIGQEGQKLTLKCQQNFNHDTMYWYRQDSGKGLRLIYYSITENDLQKGDLSEGYDASREKKSSFSLTVTSAQKNEMAVFLCASSSRDRGGNYAEQFFGPGTRLTVL.

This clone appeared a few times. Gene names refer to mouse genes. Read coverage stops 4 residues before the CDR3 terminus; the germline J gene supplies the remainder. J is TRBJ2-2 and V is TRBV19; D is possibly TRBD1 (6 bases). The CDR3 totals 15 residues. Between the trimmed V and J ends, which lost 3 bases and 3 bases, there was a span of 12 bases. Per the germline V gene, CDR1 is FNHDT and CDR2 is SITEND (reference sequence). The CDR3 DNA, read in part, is TGTGCCAGCAGTACCCCGGGACAACACACCGGG. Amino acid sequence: CASSTPGQHTG. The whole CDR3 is CASSTPGQHTGQLYF. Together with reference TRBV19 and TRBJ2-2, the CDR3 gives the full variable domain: GGIITQTPKFLIGQEGQKLTLKCQQNFNHDTMYWYRQDSGKGLRLIYYSITENDLQKGDLSEGYDASREKKSSFSLTVTSAQKNEMAVFLCASSTPGQHTGQLYFGEGSKLTVL.

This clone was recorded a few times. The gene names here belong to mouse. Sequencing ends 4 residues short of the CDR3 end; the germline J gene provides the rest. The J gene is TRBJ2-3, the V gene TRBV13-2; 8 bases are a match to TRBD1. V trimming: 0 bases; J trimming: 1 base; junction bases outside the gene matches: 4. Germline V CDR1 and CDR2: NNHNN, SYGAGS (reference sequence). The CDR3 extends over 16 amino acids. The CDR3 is CASGDAKQGGAETLYF. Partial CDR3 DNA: TGTGCCAGCGGTGATGCGAAACAGGGGGGTGCAGAA.

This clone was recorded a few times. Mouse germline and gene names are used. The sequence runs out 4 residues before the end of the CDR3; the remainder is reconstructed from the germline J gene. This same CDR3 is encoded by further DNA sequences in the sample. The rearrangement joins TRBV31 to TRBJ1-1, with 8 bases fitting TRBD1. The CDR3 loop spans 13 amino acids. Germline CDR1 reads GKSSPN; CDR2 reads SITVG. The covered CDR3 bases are TGTGCCTGGAGTCTTACAGGGGGAACA. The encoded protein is CAWSLTGGT. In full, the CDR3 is CAWSLTGGTEVFF.

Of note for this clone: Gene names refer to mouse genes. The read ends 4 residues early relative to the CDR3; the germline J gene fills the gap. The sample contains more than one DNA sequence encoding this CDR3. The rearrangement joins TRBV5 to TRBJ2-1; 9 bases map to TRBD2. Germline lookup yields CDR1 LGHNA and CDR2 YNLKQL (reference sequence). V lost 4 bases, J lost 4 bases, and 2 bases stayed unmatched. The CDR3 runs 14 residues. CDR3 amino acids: CASSRDWGYAEQFF. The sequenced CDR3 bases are TGTGCCAGCAGCCGAGACTGGGGGTATGCT.

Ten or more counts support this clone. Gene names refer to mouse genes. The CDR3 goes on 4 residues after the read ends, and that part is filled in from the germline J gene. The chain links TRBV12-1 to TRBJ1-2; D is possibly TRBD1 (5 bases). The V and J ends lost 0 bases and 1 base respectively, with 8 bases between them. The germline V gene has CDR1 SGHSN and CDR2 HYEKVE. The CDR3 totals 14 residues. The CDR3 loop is CASSLLGQNSDYTF. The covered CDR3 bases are TGTGCCAGCTCTCTCCTAGGACAAAACTCC.

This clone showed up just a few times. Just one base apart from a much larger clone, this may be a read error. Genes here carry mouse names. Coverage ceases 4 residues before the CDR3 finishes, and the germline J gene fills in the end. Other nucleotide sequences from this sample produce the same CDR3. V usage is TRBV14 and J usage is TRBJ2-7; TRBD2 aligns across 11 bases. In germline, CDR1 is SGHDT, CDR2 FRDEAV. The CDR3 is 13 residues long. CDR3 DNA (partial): TGTGCCAGCAGCCGGACTGGGGGGTAT. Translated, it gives CASSRTGGY. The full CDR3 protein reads CASSRTGGYEQYF.

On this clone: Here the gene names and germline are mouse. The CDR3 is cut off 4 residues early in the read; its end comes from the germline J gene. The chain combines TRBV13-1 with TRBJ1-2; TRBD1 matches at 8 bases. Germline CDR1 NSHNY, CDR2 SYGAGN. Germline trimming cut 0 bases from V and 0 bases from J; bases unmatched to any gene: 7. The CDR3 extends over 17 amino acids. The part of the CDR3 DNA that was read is TGTGCCAGCAGTGATGGGGGCAGGGGGCTGGCAAACTCC. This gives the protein CASSDGGRGLANS. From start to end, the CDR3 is CASSDGGRGLANSDYTF.

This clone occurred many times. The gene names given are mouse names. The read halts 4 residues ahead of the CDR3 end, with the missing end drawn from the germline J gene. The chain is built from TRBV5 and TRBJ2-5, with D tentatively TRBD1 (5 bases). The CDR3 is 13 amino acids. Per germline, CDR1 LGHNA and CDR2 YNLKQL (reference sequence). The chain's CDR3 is CASSQGQRDTQYF. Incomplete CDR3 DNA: TGTGCCAGCAGCCAAGGACAGAGAGAC.

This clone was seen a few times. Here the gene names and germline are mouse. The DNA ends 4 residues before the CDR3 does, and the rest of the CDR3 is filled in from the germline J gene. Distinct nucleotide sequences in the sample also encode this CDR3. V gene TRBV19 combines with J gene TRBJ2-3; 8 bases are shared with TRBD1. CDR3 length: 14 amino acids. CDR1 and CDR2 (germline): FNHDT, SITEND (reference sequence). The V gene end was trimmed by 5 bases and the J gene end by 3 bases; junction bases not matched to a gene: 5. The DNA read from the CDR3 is TGTGCCAGCAGGGACAGGGAAGGAGCAGAA. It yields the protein CASRDREGAE. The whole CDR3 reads CASRDREGAETLYF.

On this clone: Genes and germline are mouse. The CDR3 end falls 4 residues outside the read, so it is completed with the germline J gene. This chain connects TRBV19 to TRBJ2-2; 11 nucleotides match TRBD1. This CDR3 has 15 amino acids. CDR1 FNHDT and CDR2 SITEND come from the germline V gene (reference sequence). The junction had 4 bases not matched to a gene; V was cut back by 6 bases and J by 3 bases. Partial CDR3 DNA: TGTGCCAGCACCGGGACAGGGGGGGACACCGGG. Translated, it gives CASTGTGGDTG. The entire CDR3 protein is CASTGTGGDTGQLYF.

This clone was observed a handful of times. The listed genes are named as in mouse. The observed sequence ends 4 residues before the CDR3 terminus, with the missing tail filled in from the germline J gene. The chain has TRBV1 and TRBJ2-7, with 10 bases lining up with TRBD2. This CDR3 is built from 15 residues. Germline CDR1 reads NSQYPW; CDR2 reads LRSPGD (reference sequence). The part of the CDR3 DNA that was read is TGCACCTGCAGTGCATCCGGGACTGGGGTTTAT. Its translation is CTCSASGTGVY. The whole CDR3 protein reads CTCSASGTGVYEQYF. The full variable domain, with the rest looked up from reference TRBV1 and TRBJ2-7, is VTLLEQNPRWRLVPRGQAVNLRCILKNSQYPWMSWYQQDLQKQLQWLFTLRSPGDKEVKSLPGADYLATRVTDTELRLQVANMSQGRTLYCTCSASGTGVYEQYFGPGTRLTVL.

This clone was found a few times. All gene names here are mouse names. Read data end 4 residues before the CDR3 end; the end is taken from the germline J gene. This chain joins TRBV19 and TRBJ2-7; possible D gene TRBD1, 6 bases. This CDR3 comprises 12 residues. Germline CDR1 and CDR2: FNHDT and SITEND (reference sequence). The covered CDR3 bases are TGTGCCAGCTTCGGGACAAAATAT. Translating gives CASFGTKY. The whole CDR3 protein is CASFGTKYEQYF.

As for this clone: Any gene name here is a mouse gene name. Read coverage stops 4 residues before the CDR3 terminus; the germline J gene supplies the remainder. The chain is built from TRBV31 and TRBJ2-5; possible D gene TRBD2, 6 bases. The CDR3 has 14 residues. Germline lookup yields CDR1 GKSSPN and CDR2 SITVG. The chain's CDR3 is CAWRPAGGGDTQYF. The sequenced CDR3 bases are TGTGCCTGGAGGCCCGCGGGGGGAGGAGAC.

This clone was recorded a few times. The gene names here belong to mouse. The part of the CDR3 DNA that was read is TGTGCCAGCGGACAGAAACAAGAC. Protein product: CASGQKQD. The full-length CDR3 reads as CASGQKQDTQYF. The chain combines TRBV13-3 with TRBJ2-5; D may be TRBD1 (6 bases). The CDR3 extends 4 residues past the end of the read, so its final part is completed from the germline J gene. CDR3 length: 12 amino acids. CDR1 and CDR2 (germline): NNHDY, SYVADS. V was trimmed by 7 bases and J by 3 bases, leaving 9 bases between them.

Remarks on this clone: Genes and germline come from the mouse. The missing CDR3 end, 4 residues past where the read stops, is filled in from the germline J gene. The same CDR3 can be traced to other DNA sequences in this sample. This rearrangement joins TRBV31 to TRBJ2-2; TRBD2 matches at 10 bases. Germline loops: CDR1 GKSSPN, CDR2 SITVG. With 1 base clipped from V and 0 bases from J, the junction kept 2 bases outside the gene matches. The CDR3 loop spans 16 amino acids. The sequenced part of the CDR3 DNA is TGTGCCTGGAGTCCCGGGACTGGGGCAAACACCGGG. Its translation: CAWSPGTGANTG. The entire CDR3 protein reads CAWSPGTGANTGQLYF.

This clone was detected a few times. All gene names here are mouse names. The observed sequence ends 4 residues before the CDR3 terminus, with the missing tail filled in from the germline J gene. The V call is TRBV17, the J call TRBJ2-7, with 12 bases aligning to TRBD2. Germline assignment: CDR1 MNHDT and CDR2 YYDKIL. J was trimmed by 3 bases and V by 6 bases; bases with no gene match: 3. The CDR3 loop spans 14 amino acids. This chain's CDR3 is CASRGLGGFYEQYF. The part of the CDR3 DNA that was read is TGTGCTAGCAGGGGACTGGGGGGATTCTAT.

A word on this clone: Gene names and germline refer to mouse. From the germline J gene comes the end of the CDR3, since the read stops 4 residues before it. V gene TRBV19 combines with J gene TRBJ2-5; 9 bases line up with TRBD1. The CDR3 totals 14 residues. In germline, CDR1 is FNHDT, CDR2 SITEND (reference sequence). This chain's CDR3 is CASSKGTGKDTQYF. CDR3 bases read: TGTGCCAGCAGTAAGGGGACAGGGAAGGAC.

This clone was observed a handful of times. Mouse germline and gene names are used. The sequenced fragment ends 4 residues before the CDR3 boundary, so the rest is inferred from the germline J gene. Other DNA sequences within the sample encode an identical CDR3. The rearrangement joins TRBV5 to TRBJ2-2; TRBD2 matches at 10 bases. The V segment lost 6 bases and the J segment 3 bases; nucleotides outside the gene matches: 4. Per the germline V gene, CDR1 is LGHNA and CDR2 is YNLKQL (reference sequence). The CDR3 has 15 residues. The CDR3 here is CASSRLGGDTGQLYF. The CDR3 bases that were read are TGTGCCAGCAGTCGACTGGGGGGTGACACCGGG.

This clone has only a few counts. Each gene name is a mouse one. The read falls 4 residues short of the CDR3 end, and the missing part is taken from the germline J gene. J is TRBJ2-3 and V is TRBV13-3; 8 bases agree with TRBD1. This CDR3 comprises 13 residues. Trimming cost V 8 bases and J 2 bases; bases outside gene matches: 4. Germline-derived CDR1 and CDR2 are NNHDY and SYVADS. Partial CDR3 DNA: TGTGCCAGTAGGGACAGGAATGCAGAA. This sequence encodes CASRDRNAE. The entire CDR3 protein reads CASRDRNAETLYF.

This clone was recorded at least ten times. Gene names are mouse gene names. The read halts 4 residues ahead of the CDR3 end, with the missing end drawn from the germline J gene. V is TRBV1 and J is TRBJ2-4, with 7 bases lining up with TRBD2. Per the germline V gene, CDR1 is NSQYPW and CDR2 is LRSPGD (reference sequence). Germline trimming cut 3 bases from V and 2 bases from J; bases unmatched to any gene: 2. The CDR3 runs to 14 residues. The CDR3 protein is CTCSALGDQNTLYF. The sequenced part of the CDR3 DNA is TGCACCTGCAGTGCCCTGGGGGATCAAAAC.

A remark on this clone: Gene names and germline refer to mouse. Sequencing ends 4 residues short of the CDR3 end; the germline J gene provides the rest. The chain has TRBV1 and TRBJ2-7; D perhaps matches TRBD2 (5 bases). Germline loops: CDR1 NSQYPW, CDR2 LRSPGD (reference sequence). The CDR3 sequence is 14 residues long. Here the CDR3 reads CTCSADLGRYEQYF. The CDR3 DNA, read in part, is TGCACCTGCAGTGCAGATTTGGGGAGATAT.

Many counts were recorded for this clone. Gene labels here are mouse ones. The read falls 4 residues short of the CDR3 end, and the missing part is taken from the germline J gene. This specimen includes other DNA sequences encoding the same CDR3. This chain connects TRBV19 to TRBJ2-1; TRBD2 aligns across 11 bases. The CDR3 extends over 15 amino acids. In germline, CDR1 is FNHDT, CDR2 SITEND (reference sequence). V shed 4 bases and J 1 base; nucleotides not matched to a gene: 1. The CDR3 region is CASSRDWGNYAEQFF. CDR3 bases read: TGTGCCAGCAGTCGGGACTGGGGGAACTATGCT.

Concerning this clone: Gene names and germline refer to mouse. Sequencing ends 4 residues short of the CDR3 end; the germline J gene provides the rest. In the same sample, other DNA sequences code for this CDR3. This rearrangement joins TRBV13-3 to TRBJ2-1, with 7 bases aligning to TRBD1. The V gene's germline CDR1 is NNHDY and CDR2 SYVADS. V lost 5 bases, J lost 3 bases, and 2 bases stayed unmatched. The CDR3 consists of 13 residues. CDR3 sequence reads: CASRGTAYAEQFF. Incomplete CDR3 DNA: TGTGCCAGCAGAGGGACAGCCTATGCT.

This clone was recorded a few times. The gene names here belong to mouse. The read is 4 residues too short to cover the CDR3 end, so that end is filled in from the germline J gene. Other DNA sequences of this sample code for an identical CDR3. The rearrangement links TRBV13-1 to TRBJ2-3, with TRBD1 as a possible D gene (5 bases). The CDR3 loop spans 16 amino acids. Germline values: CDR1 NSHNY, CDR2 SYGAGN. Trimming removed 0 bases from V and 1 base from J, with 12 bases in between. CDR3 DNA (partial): TGTGCCAGCAGTGATGCATTGGGAGGGGGTGCAGAA. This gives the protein CASSDALGGGAE. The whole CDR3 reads CASSDALGGGAETLYF.

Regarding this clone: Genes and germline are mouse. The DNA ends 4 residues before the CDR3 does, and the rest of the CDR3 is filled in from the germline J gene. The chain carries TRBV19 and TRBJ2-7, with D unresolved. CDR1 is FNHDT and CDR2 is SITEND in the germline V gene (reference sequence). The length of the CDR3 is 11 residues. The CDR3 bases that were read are TGTGCCAGCAGTAGGGTTTAT. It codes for CASSRVY. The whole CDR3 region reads CASSRVYEQYF.

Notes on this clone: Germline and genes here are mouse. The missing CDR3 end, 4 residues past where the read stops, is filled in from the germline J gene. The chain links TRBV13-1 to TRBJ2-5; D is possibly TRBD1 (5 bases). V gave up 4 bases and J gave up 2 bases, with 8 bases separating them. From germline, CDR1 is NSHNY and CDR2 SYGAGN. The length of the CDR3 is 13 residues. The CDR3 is CASSLDTQDTQYF. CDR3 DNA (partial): TGTGCCAGCAGTTTGGACACCCAAGAC.

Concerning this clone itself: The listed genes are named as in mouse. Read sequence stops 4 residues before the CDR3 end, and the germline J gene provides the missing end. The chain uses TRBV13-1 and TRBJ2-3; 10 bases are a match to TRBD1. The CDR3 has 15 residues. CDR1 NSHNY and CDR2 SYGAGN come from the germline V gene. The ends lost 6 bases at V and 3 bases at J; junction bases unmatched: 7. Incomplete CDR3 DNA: TGTGCCAGCAAGAGACAGGGGGCGGAGGCAGAA. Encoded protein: CASKRQGAEAE. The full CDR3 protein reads CASKRQGAEAETLYF.

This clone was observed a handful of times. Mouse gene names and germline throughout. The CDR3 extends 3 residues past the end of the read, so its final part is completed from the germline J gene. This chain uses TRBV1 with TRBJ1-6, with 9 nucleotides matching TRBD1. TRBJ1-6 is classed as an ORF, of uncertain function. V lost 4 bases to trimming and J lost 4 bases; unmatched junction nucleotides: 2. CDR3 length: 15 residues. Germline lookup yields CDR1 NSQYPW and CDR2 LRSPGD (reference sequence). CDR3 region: CTCSETGGYNSPLYF. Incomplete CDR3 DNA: TGCACCTGCAGTGAGACAGGGGGTTATAATTCGCCC.

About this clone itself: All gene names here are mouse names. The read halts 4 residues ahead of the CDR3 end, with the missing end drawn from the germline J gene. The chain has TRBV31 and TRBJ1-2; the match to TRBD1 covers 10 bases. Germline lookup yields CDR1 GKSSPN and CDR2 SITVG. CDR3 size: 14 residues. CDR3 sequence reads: CAWSPGQGWSDYTF. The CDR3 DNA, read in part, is TGTGCCTGGAGTCCGGGACAGGGGTGGTCC.

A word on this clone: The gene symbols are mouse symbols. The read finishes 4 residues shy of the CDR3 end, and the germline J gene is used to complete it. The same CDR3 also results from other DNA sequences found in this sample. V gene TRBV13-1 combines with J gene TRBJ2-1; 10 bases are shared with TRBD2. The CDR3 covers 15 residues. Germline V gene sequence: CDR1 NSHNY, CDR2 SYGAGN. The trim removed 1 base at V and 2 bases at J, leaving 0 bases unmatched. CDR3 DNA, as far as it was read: TGTGCCAGCAGTGATACTGGGGGGGACTATGCT. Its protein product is CASSDTGGDYA. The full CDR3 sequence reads CASSDTGGDYAEQFF.

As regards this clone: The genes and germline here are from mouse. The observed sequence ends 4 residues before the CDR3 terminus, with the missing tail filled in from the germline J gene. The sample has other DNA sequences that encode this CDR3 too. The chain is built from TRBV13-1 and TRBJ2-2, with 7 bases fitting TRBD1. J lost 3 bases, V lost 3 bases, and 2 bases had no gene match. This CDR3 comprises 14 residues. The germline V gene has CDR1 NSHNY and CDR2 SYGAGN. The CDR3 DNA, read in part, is TGTGCCAGCAGTGGACAGGGTGACACCGGG. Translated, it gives CASSGQGDTG. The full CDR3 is CASSGQGDTGQLYF.